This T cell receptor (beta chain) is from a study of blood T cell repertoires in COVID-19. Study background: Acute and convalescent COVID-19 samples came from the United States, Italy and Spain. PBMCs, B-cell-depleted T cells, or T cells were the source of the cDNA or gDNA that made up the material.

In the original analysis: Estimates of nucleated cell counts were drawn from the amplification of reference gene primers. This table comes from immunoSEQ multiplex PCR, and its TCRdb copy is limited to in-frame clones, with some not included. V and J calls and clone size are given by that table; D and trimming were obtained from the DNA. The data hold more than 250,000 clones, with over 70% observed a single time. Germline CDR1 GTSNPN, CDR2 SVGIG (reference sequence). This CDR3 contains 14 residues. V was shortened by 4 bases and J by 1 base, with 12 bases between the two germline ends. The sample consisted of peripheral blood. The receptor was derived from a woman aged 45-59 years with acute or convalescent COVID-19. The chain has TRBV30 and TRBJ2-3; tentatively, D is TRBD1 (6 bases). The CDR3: CAWTTGYGTDTQYF. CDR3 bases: TGTGCCTGGACCACAGGGTACGGCACAGATACGCAGTATTTT.